This TCR beta chain emerged from a study of cytomegalovirus exposure and HLA in healthy donors. Use of 60 Vbeta and 13 Jbeta primers characterized the PCR. The assay was immunoSEQ multiplex PCR, and TCRdb's table has in-frame clones only and misses some. The repertoire holds about 300,000 clones, just over 85% seen once, with 3.5% to 4% in the top ten. The sequencing sample was made of PBMCs. This clonotype originated in a man in his forties in good health and CMV-seropositive.

The CDR3 DNA follows: TGTGCCAGCAGTTCCTGGGACTGGGAGCAGTACTTC. It encodes CASSSWDWEQYF. The chain uses TRBV6-5 and TRBJ2-7; D is possibly TRBD2 (6 bases). The CDR3 sequence is 12 residues long. The germline V gene encodes CDR1 MNHEY and CDR2 SVGAGI. V was pared by 4 bases and J by 7 bases, with 11 bases between.